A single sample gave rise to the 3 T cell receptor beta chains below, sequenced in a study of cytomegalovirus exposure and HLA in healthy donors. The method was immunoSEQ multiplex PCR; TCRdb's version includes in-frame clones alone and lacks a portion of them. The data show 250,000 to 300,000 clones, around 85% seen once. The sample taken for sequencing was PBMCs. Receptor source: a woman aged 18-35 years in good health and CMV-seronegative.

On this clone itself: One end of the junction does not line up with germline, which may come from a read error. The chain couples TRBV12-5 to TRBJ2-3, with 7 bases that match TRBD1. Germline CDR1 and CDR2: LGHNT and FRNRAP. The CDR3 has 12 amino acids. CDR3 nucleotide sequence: TGTGCTAGTGGGGCGACAGGGCGTCCCAAGAGTTTT. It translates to CASGATGRPKSF.

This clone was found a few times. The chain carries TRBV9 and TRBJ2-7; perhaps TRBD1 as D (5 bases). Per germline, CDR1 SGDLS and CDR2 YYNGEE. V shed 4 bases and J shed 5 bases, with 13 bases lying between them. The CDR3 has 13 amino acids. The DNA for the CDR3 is TGTGCCAGCAGCCTGAGCCAGGGCCACGAGCAGTACTTC. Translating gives CASSLSQGHEQYF.

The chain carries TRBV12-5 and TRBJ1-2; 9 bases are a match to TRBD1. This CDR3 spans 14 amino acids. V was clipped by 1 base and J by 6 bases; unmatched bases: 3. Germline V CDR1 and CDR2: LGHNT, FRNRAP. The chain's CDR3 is CASGLGTGVHGYTF. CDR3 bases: TGTGCTAGTGGTTTGGGGACAGGGGTTCATGGCTACACCTTC. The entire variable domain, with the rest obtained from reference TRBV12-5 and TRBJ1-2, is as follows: DARVTQTPRHKVTEMGQEVTMRCQPILGHNTVFWYRQTMMQGLELLAYFRNRAPLDDSGMPKDRFSAEMPDATLATLKIQPSEPRDSAVYFCASGLGTGVHGYTFGSGTRLTVV.